One sample yielded the 14 T cell receptor beta chains listed below, sequenced in a study of OX40 agonist ivuxolimab in advanced cancers. The repertoire was sequenced with immunoSEQ multiplex PCR; TCRdb's copy has only in-frame clones and lacks some. The sample lists about 33,000 clones; about 74% were seen once. Here the sequenced sample was CD4+ or CD8+ T cells sorted from blood, taken in a trial of the OX40 agonist ivuxolimab. The receptors shown here come from an adult with an advanced solid tumor such as melanoma, head and neck, liver or kidney cancer.

This clone has only a few counts. V is TRBV30 and J is TRBJ1-2, with TRBD1 as a possible D gene (5 bases). Per germline, CDR1 GTSNPN and CDR2 SVGIG (reference sequence). V lost 0 bases, J lost 5 bases, and 10 bases lay in between. This CDR3 spans 13 amino acids. CDR3 region: CAWSVSGRYGYTF. CDR3 DNA: TGTGCCTGGAGTGTATCAGGGCGGTATGGCTACACCTTC.

This rearrangement joins TRBV5-5 to TRBJ1-2; D is uncertain. CDR3 length: 12 amino acids. Trimming left V 1 base short and J 3 bases short, with 4 bases between. Germline V gene sequence: CDR1 SGHKS, CDR2 YYEKEE (reference sequence). In nucleotides, the CDR3 is TGTGCCAGCAGCTTGTATGACTATGGCTACACCTTC. Its protein product is CASSLYDYGYTF. The entire variable domain, with the rest obtained from reference TRBV5-5 and TRBJ1-2, is as follows: DAGVTQSPTHLIKTRGQQVTLRCSPISGHKSVSWYQQVLGQGPQFIFQYYEKEERGRGNFPDRFSARQFPNYSSELNVNALLLGDSALYLCASSLYDYGYTFGSGTRLTVV.

Only one count was recorded for this clone. The chain combines TRBV6-5 with TRBJ1-5; D gene uncertain. Germline CDR1 reads MNHEY; CDR2 reads SVGAGI. Trimming removed 0 bases from V and 5 bases from J, with 5 bases in between. This CDR3 spans 13 amino acids. CDR3 sequence: CASSYSTYQPQHF. CDR3 sequence (DNA): TGTGCCAGCAGTTACTCGACCTATCAGCCCCAGCATTTT.

The genes are TRBV6-5 and TRBJ2-3; D could derive from TRBD1 or TRBD2 (6 bases each). Germline CDR1 and CDR2: MNHEY and SVGAGI. The length of the CDR3 is 15 residues. V shed 5 bases and J shed 5 bases, with 17 bases lying between them. The CDR3 region has the DNA TGTGCCAGCAGTCCTTATCCGGGGGCGGGAGATACGCAGTATTTT. It encodes CASSPYPGAGDTQYF.

CDR3 loop: CASSLASNRGTDTQYF. CDR3 in DNA: TGCGCCAGCAGCTTGGCCAGTAATCGGGGCACAGATACGCAGTATTTT. The chain combines TRBV5-1 with TRBJ2-3; no clear D gene. The CDR3 is made up of 16 amino acids. CDR1 is SGHRS and CDR2 is YFSETQ in the germline V gene. V gave up 0 bases and J gave up 1 base, with 12 bases separating them.

The gene calls are TRBV7-9 and TRBJ1-3; TRBD1 agrees at 10 bases. CDR1 and CDR2 from the germline V gene are SEHNR and FQNEAQ (reference sequence). V dropped 5 bases and J dropped 7; count of bases not matched to a gene: 8. CDR3 length equals 15 residues. CDR3 region: CASSASATGGNTIYF. Here the CDR3 DNA reads TGTGCCAGCAGCGCCTCTGCGACAGGGGGCAACACCATATATTTT.

The V and J genes are TRBV12-5 and TRBJ1-1, with 11 positions matching TRBD1. Germline loops: CDR1 LGHNT, CDR2 FRNRAP. V dropped 1 base and J dropped 5; count of bases not matched to a gene: 6. The CDR3 consists of 16 residues. The CDR3 spells CASGLAVGTGGTEAFF. The CDR3 DNA is TGTGCTAGTGGTTTGGCCGTGGGGACAGGGGGTACTGAAGCTTTCTTT.

The chain employs TRBV30 and TRBJ2-7; D is unresolved. The CDR3 covers 12 residues. V was trimmed by 2 bases and J by 5 bases, leaving 10 bases between them. Germline-derived CDR1 and CDR2 are GTSNPN and SVGIG (reference sequence). CDR3 in amino acids: CAWSFWGHEQYV. The CDR3 nucleotides are TGTGCCTGGAGTTTCTGGGGTCACGAGCAGTACGTC.

The chain recombines TRBV19 with TRBJ1-2; 9 nucleotides line up with TRBD1. The germline V gene encodes CDR1 LNHDA and CDR2 SQIVND (reference sequence). This CDR3 has 14 amino acids. After removal of 6 bases from V and 5 bases from J, the junction contained 7 bases not matched to a gene. CDR3 protein: CASRPGQGLYGYTF. CDR3 nucleotides: TGTGCCAGTAGACCGGGACAGGGCCTATATGGCTACACCTTC.

The chain is built from TRBV7-2 and TRBJ2-3, with TRBD2 matching over 16 bases. CDR1 and CDR2 (germline): SGHTA, FQGNSA. The CDR3 extends over 18 amino acids. J lost 5 bases, V lost 5 bases, and 10 bases had no gene match. CDR3 in DNA: TGTGCCAGCAGCCCCACCGGGACTAGCGGGGGGGCCGGAGATACGCAGTATTTT. This codes for CASSPTGTSGGAGDTQYF.

This rearrangement joins TRBV9 to TRBJ2-2, with 9 bases aligning to TRBD1. From germline, CDR1 is SGDLS and CDR2 YYNGEE. The J segment lost 6 bases and the V segment lost 4 bases, leaving 13 bases of the junction unmatched. CDR3 length: 17 residues. The CDR3 reads CASSFQPGQGFPGELFF. CDR3 DNA: TGTGCCAGCAGCTTTCAACCGGGACAGGGTTTCCCCGGGGAGCTGTTTTTT.

The V gene is TRBV6-1, the J gene TRBJ1-3; D is unresolved. The CDR3 consists of 14 residues. Trimming shortened V by 2 bases and J by 4 bases, and 9 bases separated the two germline ends. Germline CDR1 is MNHNS and CDR2 is SASEGT. In nucleotides, the CDR3 is TGTGCCAGCAGTGAAATCCAGAGAGGAAACACCATATATTTT. Translation: CASSEIQRGNTIYF.

The V and J genes are TRBV6-5 and TRBJ1-2; tentatively, D is TRBD1 (6 bases). Germline lookup yields CDR1 MNHEY and CDR2 SVGAGI. This CDR3 comprises 13 residues. V lost 2 bases and J 8 bases, leaving 12 bases between the germline ends. The CDR3 sequence is CASSYRGAEGYTF. The CDR3 DNA is TGTGCCAGCAGTTACCGGGGGGCAGAGGGCTACACCTTC.

Comment on this clone: The sample has other DNA sequences that encode this CDR3 too. The V gene is TRBV20-1, the J gene TRBJ1-1; no reliable D call. Trimming pared 0 bases from V and 2 bases from J, leaving 1 base between. CDR3 length: 11 residues. Germline values: CDR1 DFQATT, CDR2 SNEGSKA (reference sequence). CDR3 sequence (DNA): TGCAGTGCTAGAGACAACACTGAAGCTTTCTTT. Protein: CSARDNTEAFF.